Shown below are 13 T cell receptor beta chains from a single sample sequenced in a study of cytomegalovirus exposure and HLA in healthy donors. Primers for the PCR totalled 60 Vbeta and 13 Jbeta. The data were produced by immunoSEQ multiplex PCR, yet TCRdb's version contains in-frame clones alone and is incomplete. The data hold approximately 160,000 clones, with more than 65% observed a single time. The specimen sequenced was PBMCs. Receptors were obtained from a woman aged 35 to 49 in good health and CMV-seropositive.

CDR3 residues: CASSLQGANTGELFF. The CDR3 region has the DNA TGTGCCAGCAGCTTACAGGGGGCGAACACCGGGGAGCTGTTTTTT. The chain employs TRBV7-3 and TRBJ2-2; 7 bases align to TRBD1. From germline, CDR1 is SGHTA and CDR2 FQGTGA. Losses at the gene ends were 2 bases for V and 0 bases for J; bases not matched to a gene: 0. The CDR3 is 15 residues long.

The chain couples TRBV4-2 to TRBJ2-7, with 13 bases matching TRBD2. Per the germline V gene, CDR1 is LGHNA and CDR2 is YNFKEQ. The junction had 4 bases not matched to a gene; V was cut back by 4 bases and J by 1 base. This CDR3 spans 16 amino acids. CDR3 in amino acids: CASSPGLAGVSYEQYF. The CDR3, as DNA: TGTGCCAGCAGCCCCGGACTAGCGGGGGTATCCTACGAGCAGTACTTC.

The gene calls are TRBV2 and TRBJ2-2, with D perhaps TRBD1 (6 bases). V lost 7 bases, J lost 4 bases, and 19 bases lay in between. CDR1 is SNHLY and CDR2 is FYNNEI in the germline V gene. The CDR3 has 16 amino acids. The CDR3 loop is CASTESGTQPTGELFF. The CDR3 DNA follows: TGTGCCAGCACCGAGTCGGGGACACAACCCACCGGGGAGCTGTTTTTT.

The table lists this clone with a few counts. J is TRBJ1-1 and V is TRBV9; the match to TRBD1 covers 7 bases. V was clipped by 0 bases and J by 5 bases; unmatched bases: 7. Germline values: CDR1 SGDLS, CDR2 YYNGEE. This CDR3 comprises 15 residues. Here the CDR3 DNA reads TGTGCCAGCAGCGTAGCTGTGACAGGGCGGACTGAAGCTTTCTTT. Amino acid sequence: CASSVAVTGRTEAFF. The full variable domain, in which reference TRBV9 and TRBJ1-1 provide the parts outside the CDR3, is DSGVTQTPKHLITATGQRVTLRCSPRSGDLSVYWYQQSLDQGLQFLIQYYNGEERAKGNILERFSAQQFPDLHSELNLSSLELGDSALYFCASSVAVTGRTEAFFGQGTRLTVV.

This clone has just one count. The rearrangement joins TRBV9 to TRBJ2-7; TRBD2 matches at 11 bases. The CDR3 length is 15 residues. Germline V gives CDR1 SGDLS, CDR2 YYNGEE. Germline trimming cut 0 bases from V and 7 bases from J; bases unmatched to any gene: 6. CDR3 coding DNA: TGTGCCAGCAGCGTAGATGTAGCGGGGGGGCGGGAGCAGTACTTC. Encoded protein: CASSVDVAGGREQYF.

The chain combines TRBV4-3 with TRBJ2-7; 12 bases line up with TRBD1. This CDR3 contains 17 residues. Losses at the gene ends were 0 bases for V and 9 bases for J; bases not matched to a gene: 12. Germline V lookup: CDR1 LGHNA, CDR2 YSLEER. The CDR3 loop is CASSQDRWGTGGTAQYF. The CDR3 nucleotides read TGCGCCAGCAGCCAAGATAGGTGGGGGACAGGGGGCACAGCGCAGTACTTC.

In nucleotides, the CDR3 is TGTGCCAGCAGTTTAAGGTCGAGAGGACTAGGCAACGAGCAGTACTTC. This gives the protein CASSLRSRGLGNEQYF. The chain carries TRBV28 and TRBJ2-7; 7 nucleotides align to TRBD2. The CDR3 sequence is 16 residues long. Trimming removed 2 bases from V and 5 bases from J; junction bases left unmatched: 12. CDR1 and CDR2 (germline): MDHEN, SYDVKM.

The chain links TRBV28 to TRBJ2-5; weak D call: TRBD2 (6 bases). The CDR3 length is 15 residues. The V gene's germline CDR1 is MDHEN and CDR2 SYDVKM. The germline V and J ends were trimmed by 8 bases and 2 bases, with 18 bases remaining between them. The CDR3 reads CASDGGSGGQETQYF. In nucleotides, the CDR3 is TGTGCCAGCGATGGGGGGAGTGGGGGACAAGAGACCCAGTACTTC.

This rearrangement joins TRBV5-8 to TRBJ1-2; possible D gene TRBD1, 6 bases. The CDR3 is 13 residues long. Trimming took 6 bases from V and 3 from J, leaving 12 bases between them. CDR1 SGHTS and CDR2 YDEGEE come from the germline V gene. DNA of the CDR3: TGTGCCAGCAACAGAGGACAGTACTATGGCTACACCTTC. It translates to CASNRGQYYGYTF.

The genes are TRBV6-4 and TRBJ1-2; no reliable D call. The germline V and J ends were trimmed by 10 bases and 4 bases, with 10 bases remaining between them. This CDR3 is 11 amino acids long. Germline CDR1 reads MRHNA; CDR2 reads SNTAGT. CDR3 in DNA: TGTGCCACCCTCAAGAGCTATGGCTACACCTTC. Translation: CATLKSYGYTF.

CDR3 bases: TGCAGCGTTGAGACTGTCCACGGCTACGAGCAGTACTTC. This gives the protein CSVETVHGYEQYF. The chain employs TRBV29-1 and TRBJ2-7; D is ambiguous. This CDR3 is 13 amino acids long. V lost 3 bases and J lost 3, with 12 bases in between. Per germline, CDR1 SQVTM and CDR2 ANQGSEA.

This clone was picked up a small number of times. V gene TRBV2 combines with J gene TRBJ2-1; D might be TRBD2 (5 bases). The CDR3 sequence is 12 residues long. Looked up from germline, CDR1 is SNHLY and CDR2 is FYNNEI. Trimming cost V 6 bases and J 7 bases, with 10 bases left between them. CDR3 in amino acids: CASRGRENEQFF. In DNA form, the CDR3 reads TGTGCCAGCAGGGGAAGGGAGAATGAGCAGTTCTTC.

The chain carries TRBV4-3 and TRBJ1-2, with TRBD1 as a possible D gene (5 bases). The CDR3 runs to 17 residues. Germline V CDR1 and CDR2: LGHNA, YSLEER. Trimming pared 0 bases from V and 4 bases from J, leaving 18 bases between. CDR3 sequence: CASSQDRGVTASYGYTF. In DNA form, the CDR3 reads TGCGCCAGCAGCCAAGATCGGGGGGTTACAGCATCCTATGGCTACACCTTC.